This passage covers 29 T cell receptor beta chains from one sample sequenced in a study of vaccination and CD4 T cells after COVID-19. No antigen has been identified for these receptors. Treatment specified: roughly 10-day PBMC culture with coronavirus spike peptide pools or control peptides (ViraFEST assay). Oncomine TCR Beta short-read sequencing was applied to DNA from cultured CD4+ T cells. TCRdb reprocessed the PCR reads via MiXCR and lists one record per CDR3 protein. The data show 15,000 or so distinct CDR3 sequences, under 75% seen once. What was sequenced was CD4+ T cells from blood, cultured in vitro. These receptors originate from a human donor who had recovered from COVID-19.

J is TRBJ1-2 and V is TRBV15, with a tentative D call TRBD1 (5 bases). V was clipped by 2 bases and J by 4 bases, with 14 bases between them. The CDR3 has 15 residues. Germline V CDR1 and CDR2: LNHNV, YYDKDF (reference sequence). The CDR3 loop reads CATSRPWGESYGYTF. DNA of the CDR3: TGTGCCACCAGCAGACCCTGGGGGGAAAGCTATGGCTACACCTTC.

This clonotype was counted a few times. V and J are TRBV28 and TRBJ1-2; no clear D. V was cut by 3 bases and J by 9 bases, with 17 bases left in between. CDR1 MDHEN and CDR2 SYDVKM come from the germline V gene. The CDR3 extends over 14 amino acids. The CDR3 sequence: CASSFQQARGSYTF. DNA for the CDR3: TGTGCCAGCAGTTTTCAGCAGGCCCGGGGAAGCTACACCTTC.

This chain joins TRBV3-1 and TRBJ2-7, with D unclear. With 4 bases removed from V and 1 base from J, the gap between germline ends came to 11 bases. CDR3 length: 14 amino acids. From germline, CDR1 is LGHDT and CDR2 YNNKEL (reference sequence). The DNA for the CDR3 is TGTGCCAGCAGCCCTCGGACGGATTCCTACGAGCAGTACTTC. Translation gives CASSPRTDSYEQYF.

The rearrangement joins TRBV5-1 to TRBJ2-1, with D possibly being TRBD2 (6 bases). The V and J ends lost 0 bases and 5 bases respectively, with 12 bases between them. The CDR3 is 15 residues long. The germline V gene has CDR1 SGHRS and CDR2 YFSETQ. DNA of the CDR3: TGCGCCAGCAGCTTGGAGCGGGCAGGGAACAATGAGCAGTTCTTC. This sequence encodes CASSLERAGNNEQFF.

The CDR3 bases are TGTGCCAGCAGGGGACAATACTACGAGCAGTACTTC. It codes for CASRGQYYEQYF. The chain joins TRBV2 to TRBJ2-7; D possibly corresponds to TRBD1 (6 bases). The V end lost 6 bases, the J end lost 3 bases, and 9 bases lay between the germline ends. This CDR3 has 12 residues. Germline-derived CDR1 and CDR2 are SNHLY and FYNNEI.

This clonotype was detected only a few times. The chain links TRBV20-1 to TRBJ2-3, with 9 bases that match TRBD2. After removal of 0 bases from V and 4 bases from J, the junction contained 14 bases not matched to a gene. Per the germline V gene, CDR1 is DFQATT and CDR2 is SNEGSKA (reference sequence). This CDR3 contains 18 residues. This chain's CDR3 is CSARDLRRGGGGSDTQYF. CDR3 coding DNA: TGCAGTGCTAGAGATCTAAGGCGGGGGGGCGGGGGATCAGATACGCAGTATTTT.

This chain links TRBV11-2 with TRBJ2-1; no reliable D call. Deletions cut 2 bases from V and 10 bases from J, with 15 bases between. Germline V gene sequence: CDR1 SGHAT, CDR2 FQNNGV. The CDR3 contains 14 residues. The CDR3 coding sequence is TGTGCCAGCAGCTTATTAAACGGCTTGTCAGAGCAGTTCTTC. It translates to CASSLLNGLSEQFF.

CDR3: CASSQSTGHTGELFF. For the CDR3, the DNA is TGCGCCAGCAGCCAATCGACAGGGCACACCGGGGAGCTGTTTTTT. The chain employs TRBV4-3 and TRBJ2-2; 7 bases fit TRBD1. Germline CDR1 and CDR2: LGHNA and YSLEER. V was clipped by 2 bases and J by 3 bases; unmatched bases: 3. The CDR3 totals 15 residues.

This chain connects TRBV6-5 to TRBJ1-3; possible D gene TRBD1, 6 bases. Per germline, CDR1 MNHEY and CDR2 SVGAGI. The CDR3 extends over 18 amino acids. V was shortened by 0 bases and J by 1 base, with 16 bases between the two germline ends. The CDR3 nucleotides read TGTGCCAGCAGTTACTCGAGACAGGAGTATATTTCTGGAAACACCATATATTTT. It encodes CASSYSRQEYISGNTIYF.

This clonotype was seen only a few times. The chain uses TRBV27 and TRBJ1-2; D is possibly TRBD1 (5 bases). Trimming left V 0 bases short and J 4 bases short, with 15 bases between. The V gene's germline CDR1 is MNHEY and CDR2 SMNVEV (reference sequence). The CDR3 totals 16 residues. The CDR3 DNA reads TGTGCCAGCAGTTTATCCTGGGGACTAACGGCCTATGGCTACACCTTC. It translates to CASSLSWGLTAYGYTF.

The sample holds a few counts of this clonotype. The rearrangement uses TRBV10-3 and TRBJ2-5; TRBD2 aligns across 10 bases. This CDR3 contains 17 residues. Losses at the gene ends were 0 bases for V and 0 bases for J; bases not matched to a gene: 4. Germline CDR1 ENHRY, CDR2 SYGVKD. The CDR3 loop reads CAISESMTSGYQETQYF. The CDR3 bases are TGTGCCATCAGTGAGTCGATGACTAGCGGGTACCAAGAGACCCAGTACTTC.

This clonotype has just a few counts. The genes are TRBV5-1 and TRBJ2-5, with TRBD2 identical over 16 bases. V was clipped by 5 bases and J by 5 bases; unmatched bases: 9. Germline V gives CDR1 SGHRS, CDR2 YFSETQ. This CDR3 has 17 residues. The CDR3 DNA sequence: TGCGCCAGCAGGCCCGGGACTAGCGGGAGGGCCTATGAGACCCAGTACTTC. It encodes CASRPGTSGRAYETQYF.

This clonotype was seen a few times. V and J are TRBV5-8 and TRBJ2-1, with 11 bases that match TRBD2. The germline CDR1 and CDR2 sequences are SGHTS and YDEGEE. The CDR3 length is 18 residues. V shed 0 bases, J shed 2 bases, and the junction held 7 bases outside the gene matches. Here the CDR3 reads CASSLAVTSGTPYNEQFF. The CDR3 DNA sequence: TGTGCCAGCAGCTTGGCCGTGACTAGCGGGACTCCCTACAATGAGCAGTTCTTC.

The V call is TRBV20-1, the J call TRBJ2-3; D gene ambiguous. Looked up from germline, CDR1 is DFQATT and CDR2 is SNEGSKA (reference sequence). This CDR3 has 13 residues. The ends were cut back, 6 bases at V and 2 bases at J, with 12 bases in the middle. The CDR3 reads CSAPKSATDTQYF. The CDR3 DNA follows: TGCAGTGCCCCCAAATCTGCCACAGATACGCAGTATTTT.

This chain uses TRBV2 with TRBJ1-1; 7 nucleotides line up with TRBD1. V dropped 7 bases and J dropped 4; count of bases not matched to a gene: 9. This CDR3 region has 14 residues. Germline V gene sequence: CDR1 SNHLY, CDR2 FYNNEI. The CDR3 nucleotides read TGTGCCAGCACGAGGGGGCTGAGTAGCACTGAAGCTTTCTTT. Translation gives CASTRGLSSTEAFF.

The V call is TRBV7-2, the J call TRBJ2-3; 11 bases align to TRBD2. The CDR3 consists of 15 residues. V was clipped by 3 bases and J by 3 bases; unmatched bases: 2. Germline V gene data show CDR1 as SGHTA and CDR2 as FQGNSA. CDR3 in amino acids: CASSFIAGGTDTQYF. For the CDR3, the DNA is TGTGCCAGCAGCTTTATAGCGGGAGGGACAGATACGCAGTATTTT.

J is TRBJ2-5 and V is TRBV28; 7 nucleotides align to TRBD2. The V and J ends lost 5 bases and 3 bases, in that order; junction bases with no gene match: 9. CDR1 is MDHEN and CDR2 is SYDVKM in the germline V gene. The CDR3 has 15 amino acids. The CDR3 bases are TGTGCCAGCAGTCCACGAGGGCTAGCGGAAGAGACCCAGTACTTC. Amino acids: CASSPRGLAEETQYF.

This clonotype has only a few counts. This chain joins TRBV7-9 and TRBJ2-5; the match to TRBD2 covers 10 bases. The germline gives CDR1 SEHNR, CDR2 FQNEAQ (reference sequence). CDR3 length: 14 amino acids. Trimming at V came to 5 bases and at J to 9 bases, leaving 9 bases not matched to a gene. The CDR3 bases are TGTGCCAGCAGCCCCCCGAAGCGGGGGGGCCCCCAGTACTTC. It specifies CASSPPKRGGPQYF.

The chain joins TRBV7-9 to TRBJ1-1, with 9 bases matching TRBD1. Germline CDR1 SEHNR, CDR2 FQNEAQ (reference sequence). V lost 5 bases, J lost 4 bases, and 5 bases stayed unmatched. This CDR3 is built from 14 residues. CDR3 amino acids: CASSKQGAGTEAFF. The CDR3 DNA reads as TGTGCCAGCAGCAAACAGGGGGCGGGCACTGAAGCTTTCTTT.

V is TRBV20-1 and J is TRBJ2-5; the D is unclear. The CDR3 totals 15 residues. Germline lookup yields CDR1 DFQATT and CDR2 SNEGSKA (reference sequence). V dropped 5 bases and J dropped 0 bases, with 16 bases sitting between them. The chain's CDR3 is CSAVVHSRNQETQYF. The CDR3 nucleotides read TGCAGTGCTGTCGTCCACTCCAGAAACCAAGAGACCCAGTACTTC.

The chain combines TRBV20-1 with TRBJ1-6; tentative D call: TRBD1 (6 bases). CDR1 is DFQATT and CDR2 is SNEGSKA in the germline V gene (reference sequence). The CDR3 extends over 17 amino acids. V was cut by 5 bases and J by 3 bases, with 20 bases left in between. The CDR3 loop is CSAVEGGTRFYNSPLHF. CDR3 sequence (DNA): TGCAGTGCTGTGGAAGGGGGGACGCGATTCTATAATTCACCCCTCCACTTT.

The chain is built from TRBV10-3 and TRBJ2-3; tentatively, D is TRBD2 (6 bases). Trimming left V 5 bases short and J 1 base short, with 7 bases between. The CDR3 totals 13 residues. In germline, CDR1 is ENHRY, CDR2 SYGVKD. The CDR3 region is CAISPSGTDTQYF. DNA for the CDR3: TGTGCCATCAGTCCTAGCGGCACAGATACGCAGTATTTT.

This clonotype was seen only a few times. The chain employs TRBV20-1 and TRBJ2-2; D perhaps matches TRBD2 (6 bases). Germline V CDR1 and CDR2: DFQATT, SNEGSKA (reference sequence). The CDR3 totals 14 residues. V was pared by 0 bases and J by 6 bases, with 11 bases between. The CDR3 loop reads CSARDLGTSGELFF. DNA of the CDR3: TGCAGTGCTAGAGATCTCGGGACTTCCGGGGAGCTGTTTTTT.

This clonotype was seen a handful of times. The chain joins TRBV7-2 to TRBJ2-7; 9 bases match TRBD1. The trim removed 8 bases at V and 5 bases at J, leaving 13 bases unmatched. CDR1 and CDR2 from the germline V gene are SGHTA and FQGNSA. The CDR3 is made up of 15 amino acids. The CDR3 loop is CASRLVWTGVHEQYF. The CDR3 nucleotides are TGTGCCAGCCGCCTTGTATGGACAGGGGTCCACGAGCAGTACTTC.

The CDR3 nucleotides are TGTGCCAGCAGTCCCGGTGGTACGCAGTATTTT. Its protein product is CASSPGGTQYF. The V call is TRBV6-1, the J call TRBJ2-3, with no clear D. Germline V gene lookup returns CDR1 MNHNS and CDR2 SASEGT. This CDR3 has 11 amino acids. V was shortened by 5 bases and J by 8 bases, with 8 bases between the two germline ends.

The rearrangement uses TRBV27 and TRBJ2-1; D is unresolved. V lost 4 bases and J 2 bases, leaving 15 bases between the germline ends. The CDR3 extends over 16 amino acids. Germline V gene data show CDR1 as MNHEY and CDR2 as SMNVEV (reference sequence). CDR3 coding DNA: TGTGCCAGCAGTTCCTCCCCCAGGCTCCCCTACAATGAGCAGTTCTTC. Translating it yields CASSSSPRLPYNEQFF.

CDR3 loop: CSARGLASYNEQFF. The CDR3 coding sequence is TGCAGTGCTAGGGGACTAGCCTCCTACAATGAGCAGTTCTTC. The chain uses TRBV20-1 and TRBJ2-1; 9 nucleotides agree with TRBD2. With 3 bases clipped from V and 0 bases from J, the junction kept 0 bases outside the gene matches. This CDR3 has 14 residues. Per the germline V gene, CDR1 is DFQATT and CDR2 is SNEGSKA (reference sequence).

The chain carries TRBV20-1 and TRBJ2-3; TRBD2 aligns across 10 bases. V shed 6 bases and J 1 base; nucleotides not matched to a gene: 7. CDR1 is DFQATT, CDR2 SNEGSKA, per germline (reference sequence). The CDR3 has 15 amino acids. Written as DNA, the CDR3 is TGCAGTGCCACAATAGCGGGGGGTCGCACAGATACGCAGTATTTT. Its translation is CSATIAGGRTDTQYF.

The J gene is TRBJ1-1, the V gene TRBV10-3, with 9 bases fitting TRBD1. Germline V CDR1 and CDR2: ENHRY, SYGVKD. CDR3 length: 14 amino acids. Germline trimming cut 7 bases from V and 2 bases from J; bases unmatched to any gene: 5. CDR3 in amino acids: CAINGQGTNTEAFF. CDR3 nucleotides: TGTGCCATCAACGGACAGGGGACTAACACTGAAGCTTTCTTT.